This T cell receptor beta chain was recovered during a study of T cell responses to AZD1222 COVID-19 vaccine. Libraries were prepared by immunoSEQ multiplex PCR; TCRdb keeps only in-frame clonotypes and omits some of them. The data hold more than 95,000 clones, with roughly 80% observed a single time. Deletions cut 6 bases from V and 4 bases from J, with 15 bases between. Germline CDR1 is LNHDA and CDR2 is SQIVND (reference sequence). This CDR3 has 14 amino acids. This clonotype was sampled from an adult in good health. Sequencing used peripheral blood, obtained on day 0 of AZD1222 vaccination. The chain employs TRBV19 and TRBJ1-2; unclear D gene. CDR3 in DNA: TGTGCCAGTAGCCAACGTGGCAGAACCTATGGCTACACCTTC. Translated, it gives CASSQRGRTYGYTF.